These 27 T cell receptor beta chains share one sample of origin, sequenced in a study of shared clonotypes between healthy human individuals. Data came from immunoSEQ multiplex PCR; TCRdb stores just in-frame clones and leaves some out. Of about 1.5 million clones in the sample, approximately 98% were seen once. The sequencing input was naive CD4+ T cells sorted from blood. Specified subset: CD45RA+ positively selected. All receptors come from a man aged 25 to 40 in good health.

The rearrangement uses TRBV29-1 and TRBJ1-3; D is undetermined. The CDR3 totals 12 residues. The V and J ends lost 5 bases and 5 bases respectively, with 10 bases between them. Germline lookup yields CDR1 SQVTM and CDR2 ANQGSEA. The CDR3 sequence: CSVHVSRNTIYF. CDR3 bases: TGCAGCGTTCACGTCAGTAGAAACACCATATATTTT.

The rearrangement joins TRBV7-8 to TRBJ2-1; maybe TRBD1 (7 bases). V was pared by 5 bases and J by 4 bases, with 24 bases between. This CDR3 contains 18 residues. Germline CDR1 is SGHVS and CDR2 is FQNEAQ. Here the CDR3 reads CASSPSIVQGRWYNEQFF. The CDR3 region has the DNA TGTGCCAGCAGCCCCTCAATAGTACAGGGGAGGTGGTACAATGAGCAGTTCTTC.

This clone has just one count. J is TRBJ2-7 and V is TRBV5-8; D tentatively reads TRBD1 or TRBD2 (6 bases each). CDR1 is SGHTS, CDR2 YDEGEE, per germline. The germline V and J ends were trimmed by 5 bases and 0 bases, with 24 bases remaining between them. The CDR3 extends over 18 amino acids. The chain's CDR3 is CASSPWSGADSLSYEQYF. In DNA, the CDR3 is TGTGCCAGCAGTCCCTGGTCGGGGGCGGACAGTCTCTCCTACGAGCAGTACTTC.

The genes are TRBV7-9 and TRBJ2-5; weak D call: TRBD2 (6 bases). In germline, CDR1 is SEHNR, CDR2 FQNEAQ (reference sequence). Trimming shortened V by 7 bases and J by 1 base, and 22 bases separated the two germline ends. CDR3 length: 17 residues. The CDR3 region has the DNA TGTGCCAGCACCCCATACGGAGGGGAGAGGGGCCAAGAGACCCAGTACTTC. Protein: CASTPYGGERGQETQYF.

The genes are TRBV9 and TRBJ2-3; D ambiguous. The ends were cut back, 3 bases at V and 2 bases at J, with 16 bases in the middle. Germline V gives CDR1 SGDLS, CDR2 YYNGEE. The CDR3 consists of 16 residues. The DNA for the CDR3 is TGTGCCAGCAGCGCCTTGACCGGCAGTCACACAGATACGCAGTATTTT. This translates into CASSALTGSHTDTQYF.

The V gene is TRBV2, the J gene TRBJ2-1; possible D gene TRBD2, 5 bases. V lost 2 bases and J lost 8, with 10 bases in between. CDR1 is SNHLY, CDR2 FYNNEI, per germline. CDR3 length equals 13 residues. In nucleotides, the CDR3 is TGTGCCAGCAGTGAACGTCGGGGTGATGAGCAGTTCTTC. The encoded protein is CASSERRGDEQFF.

J is TRBJ2-3 and V is TRBV7-3; 8 bases fit TRBD2. In germline, CDR1 is SGHTA, CDR2 FQGTGA. The CDR3 loop spans 14 amino acids. V was pared by 5 bases and J by 4 bases, with 5 bases of the junction left unmatched. CDR3 nucleotide sequence: TGTGCCAGCAGCCCGGGACTAGGCGCAGATACGCAGTATTTT. Residues: CASSPGLGADTQYF.

The chain uses TRBV6-5 and TRBJ2-7; possible D gene TRBD2, 5 bases. This CDR3 is 13 amino acids long. Between the trimmed V and J ends, which lost 8 bases and 0 bases, there was a span of 11 bases. Germline values: CDR1 MNHEY, CDR2 SVGAGI. The CDR3 protein is CASGRAGSYEQYF. The CDR3 DNA is TGTGCCAGCGGTCGGGCGGGCTCCTACGAGCAGTACTTC.

The V gene is TRBV5-4, the J gene TRBJ2-2, with D possibly being TRBD1 or TRBD2 (5 bases each). V was cut by 4 bases and J by 1 base, with 11 bases left in between. CDR1 and CDR2 (germline): SGHNT, YYREEE (reference sequence). CDR3 length equals 15 residues. Here the CDR3 DNA reads TGTGCCAGCAGCGGGGGTCCGCTGAACACCGGGGAGCTGTTTTTT. This codes for CASSGGPLNTGELFF. Complete variable domain (other parts from reference TRBV5-4 and TRBJ2-2): ETGVTQSPTHLIKTRGQQVTLRCSSQSGHNTVSWYQQALGQGPQFIFQYYREEENGRGNFPPRFSGLQFPNYSSELNVNALELDDSALYLCASSGGPLNTGELFFGEGSRLTVL.

This chain joins TRBV16 and TRBJ2-2; D unresolved. In germline, CDR1 is KGHSY, CDR2 FQNENV. The length of the CDR3 is 13 residues. Trimming removed 0 bases at V and 7 bases at J, with 6 bases between. The CDR3 protein is CASSQSGRGELFF. The CDR3 bases are TGTGCCAGCAGCCAATCGGGCCGCGGGGAGCTGTTTTTT.

V gene TRBV5-1 combines with J gene TRBJ2-1; perhaps TRBD1 as D (6 bases). CDR1 is SGHRS and CDR2 is YFSETQ in the germline V gene. Trimming took off 4 bases at V and 2 bases at J, with 13 bases between the two ends. The CDR3 runs to 15 residues. The chain's CDR3 is CASSPDRIAYNEQFF. The CDR3 bases are TGCGCCAGCAGCCCGGACAGAATTGCCTACAATGAGCAGTTCTTC.

This clone was observed once. The V call is TRBV15, the J call TRBJ1-1; D not certain. Germline V gene data show CDR1 as LNHNV and CDR2 as YYDKDF (reference sequence). The V end lost 0 bases, the J end lost 6 bases, and 5 bases lay between the germline ends. The CDR3 is 12 residues long. CDR3 DNA sequence: TGTGCCACCAGCAGAGATCGGTCTGAAGCTTTCTTT. Its translation is CATSRDRSEAFF.

The gene calls are TRBV11-2 and TRBJ1-3; 8 bases match TRBD1. V was clipped by 3 bases and J by 3 bases; unmatched bases: 7. The CDR3 totals 16 residues. Looked up from germline, CDR1 is SGHAT and CDR2 is FQNNGV. CDR3 sequence (DNA): TGTGCCAGCAGCTTCATGAGGACAGGGTTTGGAAACACCATATATTTT. It specifies CASSFMRTGFGNTIYF.

V usage is TRBV27 and J usage is TRBJ2-5, with TRBD2 matching over 7 bases. Near its end, the DNA agrees better with TRBJ2-7, so the J call may be wrong. This CDR3 is 14 amino acids long. The germline V gene encodes CDR1 MNHEY and CDR2 SMNVEV (reference sequence). CDR3 in amino acids: CASSLAGRSYEQYF. The CDR3 DNA reads TGTGCCAGCAGCTTAGCGGGCCGCTCCTACGAGCAGTACTTC.

The rearrangement links TRBV11-2 to TRBJ1-1; weak D call: TRBD1 (6 bases). Trimming pared 5 bases from V and 1 base from J, leaving 14 bases between. The germline CDR1 and CDR2 sequences are SGHAT and FQNNGV. The length of the CDR3 is 15 residues. The CDR3 is CASSKTGLGNTEAFF. As DNA, the CDR3 is TGTGCCAGCAGCAAAACAGGGCTTGGGAACACTGAAGCTTTCTTT.

For this clone: In the same sample, other DNA sequences code for this CDR3. The rearrangement uses TRBV25-1 and TRBJ2-2, with 9 bases matching TRBD1. The CDR3 sequence is 14 residues long. Germline-derived CDR1 and CDR2 are MGHDK and SYGVNS. The ends lost 5 bases at V and 3 bases at J; junction bases unmatched: 1. The CDR3, as DNA: TGTGCCAGCAGTAGGACAGGGGACACCGGGGAGCTGTTTTTT. This gives the protein CASSRTGDTGELFF. Using reference TRBV25-1 and TRBJ2-2 for the parts outside the CDR3, the full variable domain is EADIYQTPRYLVIGTGKKITLECSQTMGHDKMYWYQQDPGMELHLIHYSYGVNSTEKGDLSSESTVSRIRTEHFPLTLESARPSHTSQYLCASSRTGDTGELFFGEGSRLTVL.

V usage is TRBV9 and J usage is TRBJ1-1; D gene unclear. CDR3 length: 15 residues. CDR1 is SGDLS, CDR2 YYNGEE, per germline. The V gene lost 0 bases and the J gene lost 1 base, with 10 bases spanning the gap. The CDR3 coding sequence is TGTGCCAGCAGCGTAGGAGGGCGGGAGAACACTGAAGCTTTCTTT. It yields the protein CASSVGGRENTEAFF. The full variable domain, with the rest looked up from reference TRBV9 and TRBJ1-1, is DSGVTQTPKHLITATGQRVTLRCSPRSGDLSVYWYQQSLDQGLQFLIQYYNGEERAKGNILERFSAQQFPDLHSELNLSSLELGDSALYFCASSVGGRENTEAFFGQGTRLTVV.

The chain links TRBV4-3 to TRBJ2-5; D possibly corresponds to TRBD2 (5 bases). V was clipped by 4 bases and J by 3 bases, with 24 bases between them. Germline loops: CDR1 LGHNA, CDR2 YSLEER. The CDR3 is 18 amino acids. CDR3: CASSREWAGSVVKETQYF. As DNA, the CDR3 is TGCGCCAGCAGCCGGGAGTGGGCAGGCTCGGTTGTCAAAGAGACCCAGTACTTC.

The chain joins TRBV7-6 to TRBJ2-7, with TRBD2 identical over 8 bases. This CDR3 comprises 15 residues. The germline gives CDR1 SGHVS, CDR2 FNYEAQ. Unmatched junction bases numbered 3, after V lost 2 bases and J lost 0 bases. CDR3 in amino acids: CASSLRGGTSYEQYF. The CDR3, as DNA: TGTGCCAGCAGCTTACGCGGGGGGACCTCCTACGAGCAGTACTTC.

V gene TRBV25-1 combines with J gene TRBJ2-3; 10 bases line up with TRBD2. V dropped 7 bases and J dropped 0; count of bases not matched to a gene: 10. CDR3 length: 17 residues. Germline V gene data show CDR1 as MGHDK and CDR2 as SYGVNS. CDR3 in amino acids: CASTPSSGSLSTDTQYF. The CDR3 coding sequence is TGTGCCAGCACACCCTCTAGCGGGAGTCTAAGCACAGATACGCAGTATTTT.

This sequence joins TRBV5-5 and TRBJ1-5, with 7 positions matching TRBD1. With 0 bases clipped from V and 0 bases from J, the junction kept 6 bases outside the gene matches. Germline assignment: CDR1 SGHKS and CDR2 YYEKEE (reference sequence). The CDR3 covers 17 residues. CDR3 amino acids: CASSLGGQRYSNQPQHF. The DNA of the CDR3 is TGTGCCAGCAGCTTGGGGGGACAGCGCTATAGCAATCAGCCCCAGCATTTT.

V and J are TRBV7-8 and TRBJ2-1; 11 bases agree with TRBD1. This CDR3 spans 16 amino acids. V shed 4 bases, J shed 9 bases, and the junction held 11 bases outside the gene matches. Germline CDR1 reads SGHVS; CDR2 reads FQNEAQ. CDR3 DNA: TGTGCCAGCAGCTCGCCAACGGGACAGGGGGGGACTGAGCAGTTCTTC. Its protein product is CASSSPTGQGGTEQFF.

This CDR3 reads CASLPDGDSSYTF. CDR3 DNA: TGTGCCAGCCTTCCGGATGGGGATTCGTCCTACACCTTC. J is TRBJ1-2 and V is TRBV28; D gene unclear. Trimming shortened V by 8 bases and J by 10 bases, and 20 bases separated the two germline ends. Germline lookup yields CDR1 MDHEN and CDR2 SYDVKM. This CDR3 contains 13 residues.

The chain employs TRBV19 and TRBJ2-2, with 12 bases matching TRBD2. V lost 5 bases, J lost 2 bases, and 12 bases stayed unmatched. The CDR3 is 19 amino acids. Germline lookup yields CDR1 LNHDA and CDR2 SQIVND (reference sequence). CDR3 coding DNA: TGTGCCAGTAGTCGGCAGGAGTTCGGACTAGCGGGAAACACCGGGGAGCTGTTTTTT. Its translation: CASSRQEFGLAGNTGELFF.

The rearrangement joins TRBV11-2 to TRBJ2-7, with 9 bases that match TRBD2. Germline-derived CDR1 and CDR2 are SGHAT and FQNNGV. V trimming: 0 bases; J trimming: 1 base; junction bases outside the gene matches: 4. This CDR3 region has 16 residues. In DNA form, the CDR3 reads TGTGCCAGCAGCTTAGATCTAGCGGGACATTCCTACGAGCAGTACTTC. Translation gives CASSLDLAGHSYEQYF.

J is TRBJ1-5 and V is TRBV19, with D possibly TRBD1 on 5 matching bases. Germline loops: CDR1 LNHDA, CDR2 SQIVND (reference sequence). This CDR3 is built from 13 residues. V lost 10 bases to trimming and J lost 5 bases, with 15 bases between them. The CDR3 spells CATRWGVDQPQHF. DNA of the CDR3: TGTGCCACCCGGTGGGGGGTGGATCAGCCCCAGCATTTT. The variable domain in full, completed from reference TRBV19 and TRBJ1-5, reads DGGITQSPKYLFRKEGQNVTLSCEQNLNHDAMYWYRQDPGQGLRLIYYSQIVNDFQKGDIAEGYSVSREKKESFPLTVTSAQKNPTAFYLCATRWGVDQPQHFGDGTRLSIL.

This chain links TRBV10-3 with TRBJ2-7, with TRBD2 as a possible D gene (7 bases). Trimming took 10 bases from V and 5 from J, leaving 15 bases between them. Germline CDR1 ENHRY, CDR2 SYGVKD. CDR3 length: 12 residues. The CDR3 nucleotides are TGTGCCACTAGAAGGGGGGGCGACGAGCAGTACTTC. Its protein product is CATRRGGDEQYF.